The 13 T cell receptor beta chains listed next were all sequenced from one sample in a study of T cell changes during pregnancy in multiple sclerosis. TCRdb's table, derived via immunoSEQ multiplex PCR, lists solely in-frame clones and lacks some. The data contain approximately 50,000 clones, 90% to 95% of them singletons. Material: CD8+ T cells from peripheral blood mononuclear cells, obtained after pregnancy. All receptors derive from a female donor with multiple sclerosis, enrolled in a pregnancy study.

This chain uses TRBV9 with TRBJ2-1, with 11 bases identical to TRBD2. Germline-derived CDR1 and CDR2 are SGDLS and YYNGEE. Trimming took 4 bases from V and 4 from J; bases not matched to a gene: 13. This CDR3 has 18 amino acids. The CDR3 here is CASSPRPVGTSGYNEQFF. As DNA, the CDR3 is TGTGCCAGCAGCCCTCGCCCGGTGGGGACTAGCGGTTACAATGAGCAGTTCTTC. Full variable domain (rest looked up from reference TRBV9 and TRBJ2-1): DSGVTQTPKHLITATGQRVTLRCSPRSGDLSVYWYQQSLDQGLQFLIQYYNGEERAKGNILERFSAQQFPDLHSELNLSSLELGDSALYFCASSPRPVGTSGYNEQFFGPGTRLTVL.

The chain combines TRBV13 with TRBJ2-1; D remains unclear. Germline V gene lookup returns CDR1 PRHDT and CDR2 FYEKMQ (reference sequence). Trimming took off 1 base at V and 5 bases at J, with 3 bases between the two ends. The CDR3 consists of 12 residues. CDR3 sequence reads: CASSLDNNEQFF. CDR3 sequence (DNA): TGTGCCAGCAGCTTAGATAACAATGAGCAGTTCTTC.

Judged by abundance, this clone is medium-sized. Different DNA sequences within this sample yield the same CDR3. The J gene is TRBJ1-5, the V gene TRBV10-3; TRBD1 matches 8 bases. Germline V CDR1 and CDR2: ENHRY, SYGVKD. The CDR3 covers 14 residues. With V trimmed by 9 bases and J by 0 bases, 4 bases remained unmatched. CDR3 DNA: TGTGCCATAGGGACAGGCGATAGCAATCAGCCCCAGCATTTT. Protein: CAIGTGDSNQPQHF.

J is TRBJ2-1 and V is TRBV9; D possibly corresponds to TRBD1 (6 bases). The CDR3 sequence is 15 residues long. Trimming pared 4 bases from V and 1 base from J, leaving 12 bases between. Germline V lookup: CDR1 SGDLS, CDR2 YYNGEE. This CDR3 is CASSLEGDSYNEQFF. The CDR3 coding sequence is TGTGCCAGCAGCTTAGAGGGGGATTCCTACAATGAGCAGTTCTTC.

The rearrangement uses TRBV27 and TRBJ2-1; 10 bases align to TRBD1. From germline, CDR1 is MNHEY and CDR2 SMNVEV (reference sequence). J lost 2 bases, V lost 6 bases, and 4 bases had no gene match. This CDR3 spans 15 amino acids. The CDR3 sequence is CASRAGTGAYNEQFF. The CDR3 nucleotides read TGTGCCAGCAGGGCCGGGACAGGGGCCTACAATGAGCAGTTCTTC.

V usage is TRBV6-1 and J usage is TRBJ2-3, with TRBD2 identical over 9 bases. CDR3 size: 15 residues. Germline CDR1 reads MNHNS; CDR2 reads SASEGT. J lost 6 bases, V lost 4 bases, and 8 bases had no gene match. For the CDR3, the DNA is TGTGCCAGCAGTGGAGGGGCGGGGGGGGACGATACGCAGTATTTT. The encoded protein is CASSGGAGGDDTQYF.

V usage is TRBV13 and J usage is TRBJ2-5; 7 bases are shared with TRBD2. Trimming at V came to 5 bases and at J to 4 bases, leaving 10 bases not matched to a gene. CDR1 is PRHDT and CDR2 is FYEKMQ in the germline V gene (reference sequence). The CDR3 spans 15 residues. In DNA form, the CDR3 reads TGTGCCAGCAGCCTAATACGTTGGGGGGGAGAGACCCAGTACTTC. This gives the protein CASSLIRWGGETQYF.

This sequence joins TRBV7-9 and TRBJ2-2, with TRBD1 identical over 7 bases. The germline V gene has CDR1 SEHNR and CDR2 FQNEAQ (reference sequence). V shed 5 bases and J 4 bases; nucleotides not matched to a gene: 13. CDR3 size: 17 residues. CDR3 loop: CASSLDRDRLATGELFF. CDR3 coding DNA: TGTGCCAGCAGCCTAGACAGGGATCGATTGGCCACCGGGGAGCTGTTTTTT.

V usage is TRBV2 and J usage is TRBJ2-5, with TRBD2 matching 12 bases. Per germline, CDR1 SNHLY and CDR2 FYNNEI. CDR3 length equals 15 residues. With 6 bases clipped from V and 2 bases from J, the junction kept 4 bases outside the gene matches. CDR3 protein: CASSAGTSGQETQYF. The DNA of the CDR3 is TGTGCCAGCAGCGCTGGGACTAGCGGGCAAGAGACCCAGTACTTC.

V is TRBV12-5 and J is TRBJ1-1, with D perhaps matching TRBD1 (6 bases). The CDR3 runs 13 residues. The germline V and J ends were trimmed by 7 bases and 8 bases, with 17 bases remaining between them. The germline V gene encodes CDR1 LGHNT and CDR2 FRNRAP. The CDR3 DNA is TGTGCTAGTGCCATCAAATCCGGGACAGAAGCTTTCTTT. It yields the protein CASAIKSGTEAFF.

The rearrangement links TRBV6-1 to TRBJ1-5, with 7 bases matching TRBD1. The germline V gene encodes CDR1 MNHNS and CDR2 SASEGT. The CDR3 totals 14 residues. Trimming at V came to 6 bases and at J to 6 bases, leaving 8 bases not matched to a gene. The chain's CDR3 is CASRPENRGQPQHF. CDR3 DNA: TGTGCCAGCAGGCCAGAGAACAGGGGTCAGCCCCAGCATTTT.

The chain is built from TRBV9 and TRBJ1-1; D remains unclear. Per the germline V gene, CDR1 is SGDLS and CDR2 is YYNGEE. The length of the CDR3 is 14 residues. Trimming shortened V by 3 bases and J by 4 bases, and 13 bases separated the two germline ends. The CDR3 loop is CASSEPGFGTEAFF. DNA of the CDR3: TGTGCCAGCAGCGAGCCGGGGTTCGGCACTGAAGCTTTCTTT.

This chain links TRBV19 with TRBJ2-5, with 10 bases that match TRBD2. After removal of 0 bases from V and 1 base from J, the junction contained 5 bases not matched to a gene. The CDR3 is made up of 17 amino acids. Germline lookup yields CDR1 LNHDA and CDR2 SQIVND (reference sequence). CDR3 sequence reads: CASSIDSSGGPQETQYF. CDR3 DNA: TGTGCCAGTAGTATAGATTCTAGCGGGGGACCCCAAGAGACCCAGTACTTC.